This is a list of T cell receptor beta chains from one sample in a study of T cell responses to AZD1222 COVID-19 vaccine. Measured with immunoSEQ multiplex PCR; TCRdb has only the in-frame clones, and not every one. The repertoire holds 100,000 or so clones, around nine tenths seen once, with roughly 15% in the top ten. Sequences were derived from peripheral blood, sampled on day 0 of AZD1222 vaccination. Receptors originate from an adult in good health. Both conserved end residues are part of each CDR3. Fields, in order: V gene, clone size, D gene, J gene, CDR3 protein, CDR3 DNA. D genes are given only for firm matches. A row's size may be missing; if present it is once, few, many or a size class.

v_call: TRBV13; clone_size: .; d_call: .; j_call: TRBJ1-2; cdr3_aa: CASSFGSVPTF; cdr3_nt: TGTGCCAGCAGCTTCGGTTCAGTGCCCACCTTC
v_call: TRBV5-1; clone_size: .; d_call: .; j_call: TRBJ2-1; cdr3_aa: CASRQGPNNEQFF; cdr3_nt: TGCGCCAGTAGACAAGGACCTAACAATGAGCAGTTCTTC
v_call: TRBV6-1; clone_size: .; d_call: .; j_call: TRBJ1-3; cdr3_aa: CASSAPGWGDSGNTIYF; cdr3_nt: TGTGCCAGCAGTGCCCCTGGGTGGGGCGACTCTGGAAACACCATATATTTT
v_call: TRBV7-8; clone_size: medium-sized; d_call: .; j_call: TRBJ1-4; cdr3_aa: CASSLAGRDEKLFF; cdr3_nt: TGTGCCAGCAGCTTAGCAGGGAGGGATGAAAAACTGTTTTTT
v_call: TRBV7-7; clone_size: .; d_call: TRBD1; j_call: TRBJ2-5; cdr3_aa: CASSLGTGAETQYF; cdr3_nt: TGTGCCAGCAGCCTCGGGACAGGGGCAGAGACCCAGTACTTC
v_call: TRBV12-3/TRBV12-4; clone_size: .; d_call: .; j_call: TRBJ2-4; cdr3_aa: CASSLWETDIQYF; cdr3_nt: TGTGCCAGCAGTTTGTGGGAGACGGACATTCAGTACTTC
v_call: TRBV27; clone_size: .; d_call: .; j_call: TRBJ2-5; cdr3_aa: CASSSPGRANKETQYF; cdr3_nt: TGTGCCAGCAGTTCCCCGGGGCGGGCGAACAAAGAGACCCAGTACTTC
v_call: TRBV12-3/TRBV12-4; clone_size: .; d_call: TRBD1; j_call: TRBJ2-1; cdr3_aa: CASSLGGLREQFF; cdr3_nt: TGTGCCAGCAGTCTAGGGGGCTTGAGGGAGCAGTTCTTC
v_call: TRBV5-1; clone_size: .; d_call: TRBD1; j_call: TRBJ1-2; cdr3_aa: CASSPDRAGYGYTF; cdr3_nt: TGCGCCAGCAGCCCGGACAGGGCGGGCTATGGCTACACCTTC
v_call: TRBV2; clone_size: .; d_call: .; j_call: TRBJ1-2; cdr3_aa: CASSPTRGDYGYTF; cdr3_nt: TGTGCCAGCAGCCCTACACGGGGGGACTATGGCTACACCTTC
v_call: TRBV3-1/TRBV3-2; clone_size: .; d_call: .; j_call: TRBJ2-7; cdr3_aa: CASSDSPPSSYEQYF; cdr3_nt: TGTGCCAGCAGCGATTCACCGCCAAGCTCCTACGAGCAGTACTTC
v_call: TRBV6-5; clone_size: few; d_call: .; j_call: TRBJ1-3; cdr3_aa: CASRPTGAGNTIYF; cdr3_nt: TGTGCCAGCAGGCCGACGGGCGCTGGAAACACCATATATTTT
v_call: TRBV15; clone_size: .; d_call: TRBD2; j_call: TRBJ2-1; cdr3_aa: CATSRASLAGDNEQFF; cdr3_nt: TGTGCCACCAGCAGAGCGAGTCTAGCGGGAGACAATGAGCAGTTCTTC
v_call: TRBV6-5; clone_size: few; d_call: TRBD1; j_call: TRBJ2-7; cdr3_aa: CASSPGTGVYEQYF; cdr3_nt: TGTGCCAGCAGTCCCGGGACAGGGGTCTACGAGCAGTACTTC
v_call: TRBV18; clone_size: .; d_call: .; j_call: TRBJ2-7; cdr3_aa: CASPLLGGDPYEQYF; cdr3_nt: TGTGCCAGCCCACTTTTGGGGGGCGATCCCTACGAGCAGTACTTC
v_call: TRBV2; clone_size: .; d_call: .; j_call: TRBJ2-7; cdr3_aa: CASRRRDVYEQYF; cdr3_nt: TGTGCCAGCAGACGACGAGATGTCTACGAGCAGTACTTC
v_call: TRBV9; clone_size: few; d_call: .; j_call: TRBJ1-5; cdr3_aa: CASGGGNQPQHF; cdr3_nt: TGTGCCAGCGGGGGCGGCAATCAGCCCCAGCATTTT
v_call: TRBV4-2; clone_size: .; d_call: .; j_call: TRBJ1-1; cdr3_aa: CASSQEGGSEAFF; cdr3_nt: TGTGCCAGCAGCCAAGAGGGGGGTAGTGAAGCTTTCTTT
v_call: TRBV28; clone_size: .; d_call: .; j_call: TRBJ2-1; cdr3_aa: CASYPFRYPTYNEQFF; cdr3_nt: TGTGCCAGCTACCCTTTCAGGTACCCGACCTACAATGAGCAGTTCTTC
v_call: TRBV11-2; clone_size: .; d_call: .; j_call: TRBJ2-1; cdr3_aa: CASSLGGEQFF; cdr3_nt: TGTGCCAGCAGCCTCGGCGGGGAGCAGTTCTTC
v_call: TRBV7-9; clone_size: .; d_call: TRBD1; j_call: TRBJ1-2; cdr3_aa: CASSLGSDRGHGYTF; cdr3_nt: TGTGCCAGCAGCCTCGGGTCGGACAGGGGACATGGCTACACCTTC
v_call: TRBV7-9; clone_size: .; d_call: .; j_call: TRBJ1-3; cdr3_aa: CASSQVSSGNTIYF; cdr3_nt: TGTGCCAGCAGCCAAGTAAGCTCTGGAAACACCATATATTTT
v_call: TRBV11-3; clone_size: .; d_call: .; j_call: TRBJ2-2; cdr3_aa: CASSYRQGNTGELFF; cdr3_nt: TGTGCCAGCTCCTATCGACAAGGGAACACCGGGGAGCTGTTTTTT
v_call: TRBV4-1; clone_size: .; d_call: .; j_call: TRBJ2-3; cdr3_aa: CASSQQESSTDTQYF; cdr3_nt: TGCGCCAGCAGCCAACAAGAATCGAGCACAGATACGCAGTATTTT
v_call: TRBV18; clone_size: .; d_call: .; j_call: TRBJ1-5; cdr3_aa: CASSRGMSNQPQHF; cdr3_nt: TGTGCCAGCTCACGGGGTATGAGCAATCAGCCCCAGCATTTT
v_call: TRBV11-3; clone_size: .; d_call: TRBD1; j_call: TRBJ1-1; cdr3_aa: CASSPRTGFMNTEAFF; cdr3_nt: TGTGCCAGCAGCCCCCGGACAGGGTTTATGAACACTGAAGCTTTCTTT
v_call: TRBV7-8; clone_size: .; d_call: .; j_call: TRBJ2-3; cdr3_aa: CASSLYANTDTQYF; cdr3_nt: TGTGCCAGCAGCTTATACGCGAACACAGATACGCAGTATTTT
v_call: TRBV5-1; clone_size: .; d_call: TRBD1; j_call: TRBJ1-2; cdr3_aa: CASSQDRRAYGYTF; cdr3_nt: TGCGCCAGCAGTCAGGACAGGAGAGCCTATGGCTACACCTTC
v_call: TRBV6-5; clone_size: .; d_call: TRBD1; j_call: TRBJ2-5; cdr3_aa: CASREGQGYETQYF; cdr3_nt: TGTGCCAGCAGGGAGGGACAGGGCTATGAGACCCAGTACTTC
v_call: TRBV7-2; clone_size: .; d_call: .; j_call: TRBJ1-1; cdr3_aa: CASSPGPTEAFF; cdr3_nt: TGTGCCAGCAGCCCCGGACCCACTGAAGCTTTCTTT
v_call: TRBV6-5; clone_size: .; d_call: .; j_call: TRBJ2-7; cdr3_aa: CASSYSNLGSYEQYF; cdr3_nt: TGTGCCAGCAGTTACTCGAACTTAGGGTCCTACGAGCAGTACTTC
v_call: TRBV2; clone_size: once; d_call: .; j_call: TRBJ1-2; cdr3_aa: CASSDTRGKGGLSGYTF; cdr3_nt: TGTGCCAGCAGTGATACCCGCGGAAAGGGCGGTCTGAGTGGCTACACCTTC
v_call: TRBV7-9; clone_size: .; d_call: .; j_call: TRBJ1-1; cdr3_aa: CASSLGRGGAEAFF; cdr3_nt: TGTGCCAGCAGCCTGGGGCGAGGGGGTGCTGAAGCTTTCTTT
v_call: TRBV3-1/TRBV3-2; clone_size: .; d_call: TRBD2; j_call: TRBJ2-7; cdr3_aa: CASSPGLAGVRTYEQYF; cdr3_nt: TGTGCCAGCAGCCCCGGACTAGCGGGAGTCCGCACCTACGAGCAGTACTTC
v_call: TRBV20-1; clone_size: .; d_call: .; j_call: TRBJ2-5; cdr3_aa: CSASVPGTGMGETQYF; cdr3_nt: TGCAGTGCTAGTGTTCCCGGGACGGGGATGGGGGAGACCCAGTACTTC
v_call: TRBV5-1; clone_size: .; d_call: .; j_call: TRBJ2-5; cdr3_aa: CASTTLQGETQYF; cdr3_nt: TGCGCCAGCACTACCCTTCAGGGGGAGACCCAGTACTTC
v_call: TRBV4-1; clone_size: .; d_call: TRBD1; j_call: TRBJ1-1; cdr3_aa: CASSQDPGQGSQAFF; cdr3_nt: TGCGCCAGCAGCCAAGACCCGGGACAGGGGTCCCAAGCTTTCTTT
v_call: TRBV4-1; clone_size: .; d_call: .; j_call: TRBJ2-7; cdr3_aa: CASSLERTGSNEQYF; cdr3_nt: TGCGCCAGCAGCTTGGAGAGGACGGGGAGCAACGAGCAGTACTTC
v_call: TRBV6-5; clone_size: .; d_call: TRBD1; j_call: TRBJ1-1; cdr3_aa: CASPGQGYRAFF; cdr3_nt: TGTGCCAGTCCGGGACAGGGTTACAGAGCTTTCTTT
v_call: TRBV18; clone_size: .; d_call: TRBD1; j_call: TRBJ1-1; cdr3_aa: CASSPGVYRQGTEAFF; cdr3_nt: TGTGCCAGCTCACCAGGTGTATATCGACAGGGCACTGAAGCTTTCTTT
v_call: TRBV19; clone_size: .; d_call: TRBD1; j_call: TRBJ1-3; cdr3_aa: CATRDRATGNTIYF; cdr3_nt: TGTGCCACCCGGGACAGGGCTACTGGAAACACCATATATTTT
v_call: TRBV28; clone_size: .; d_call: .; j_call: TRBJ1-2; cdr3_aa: CASRSGGRAYGYTF; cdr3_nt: TGTGCCAGCAGGTCCGGGGGCCGAGCCTATGGCTACACCTTC
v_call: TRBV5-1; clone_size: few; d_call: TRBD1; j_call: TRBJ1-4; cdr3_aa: CASSLSPGQGNEKLFF; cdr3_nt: TGCGCCAGCAGCCTCTCCCCGGGACAGGGTAATGAAAAACTGTTTTTT
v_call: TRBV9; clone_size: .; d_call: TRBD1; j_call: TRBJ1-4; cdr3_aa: CASSVDWTGSEKLFF; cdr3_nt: TGTGCCAGCAGCGTAGATTGGACAGGGAGCGAAAAACTGTTTTTT
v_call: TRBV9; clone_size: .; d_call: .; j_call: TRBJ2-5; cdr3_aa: CASSPRVGGETQYF; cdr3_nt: TGTGCCAGCAGCCCGAGGGTGGGGGGAGAGACCCAGTACTTC
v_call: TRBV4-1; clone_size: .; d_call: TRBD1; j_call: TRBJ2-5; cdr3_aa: CASSQEDRGETQYF; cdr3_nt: TGCGCCAGCAGCCAAGAGGACAGGGGGGAGACCCAGTACTTC
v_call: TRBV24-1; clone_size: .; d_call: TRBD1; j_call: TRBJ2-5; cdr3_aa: CATSDPQDRQETQYF; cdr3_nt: TGTGCCACCAGTGATCCCCAGGACAGGCAAGAGACCCAGTACTTC
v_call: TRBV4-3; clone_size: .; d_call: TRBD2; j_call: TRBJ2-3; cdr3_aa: CASSPSVLAGASRGADTQYF; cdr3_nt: TGCGCCAGCAGCCCGAGCGTGCTAGCGGGAGCTTCCCGTGGGGCAGATACGCAGTATTTT
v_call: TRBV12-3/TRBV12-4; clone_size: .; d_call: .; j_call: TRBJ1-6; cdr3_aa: CASSRRQDSPLHF; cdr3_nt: TGTGCCAGCAGCCGCCGCCAGGATTCACCCCTCCACTTT
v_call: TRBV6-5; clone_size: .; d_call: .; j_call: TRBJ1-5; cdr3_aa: CASSQDFQPQHF; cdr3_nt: TGTGCCAGCAGCCAGGACTTTCAGCCCCAGCATTTT
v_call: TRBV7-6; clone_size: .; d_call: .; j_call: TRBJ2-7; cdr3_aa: CASSLGGGMPYEQYF; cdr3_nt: TGTGCCAGCAGCTTAGGGGGCGGGATGCCGTACGAGCAGTACTTC
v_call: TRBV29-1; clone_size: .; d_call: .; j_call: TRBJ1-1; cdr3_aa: CSVDRRNTEAFF; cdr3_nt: TGCAGCGTCGACAGACGGAACACTGAAGCTTTCTTT
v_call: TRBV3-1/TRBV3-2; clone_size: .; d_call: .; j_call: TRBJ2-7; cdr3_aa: CASSRDREAYEQYF; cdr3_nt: TGTGCCAGCAGCCGAGATCGGGAAGCCTACGAGCAGTACTTC